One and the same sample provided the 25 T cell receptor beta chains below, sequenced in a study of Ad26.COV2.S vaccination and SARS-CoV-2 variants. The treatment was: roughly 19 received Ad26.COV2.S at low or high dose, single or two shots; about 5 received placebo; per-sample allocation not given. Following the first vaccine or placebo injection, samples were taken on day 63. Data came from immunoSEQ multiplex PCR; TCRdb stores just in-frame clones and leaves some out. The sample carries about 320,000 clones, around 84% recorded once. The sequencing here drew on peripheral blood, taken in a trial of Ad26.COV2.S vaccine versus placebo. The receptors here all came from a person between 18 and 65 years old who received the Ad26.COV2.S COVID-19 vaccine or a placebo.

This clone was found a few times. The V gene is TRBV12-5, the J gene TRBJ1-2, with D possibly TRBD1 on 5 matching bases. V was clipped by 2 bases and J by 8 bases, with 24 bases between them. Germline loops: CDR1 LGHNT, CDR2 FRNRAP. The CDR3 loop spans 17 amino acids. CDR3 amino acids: CASGLTDKGNSAGGYTF. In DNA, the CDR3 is TGTGCTAGTGGTTTGACCGACAAGGGGAATTCGGCTGGCGGCTACACCTTC.

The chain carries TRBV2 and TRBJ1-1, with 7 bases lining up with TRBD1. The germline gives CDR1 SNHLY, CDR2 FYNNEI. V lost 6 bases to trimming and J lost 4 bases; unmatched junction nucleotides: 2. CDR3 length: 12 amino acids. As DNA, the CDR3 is TGTGCCAGCAGATCAGGGGGCACTGAAGCTTTCTTT. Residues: CASRSGGTEAFF.

CDR3: CASSYGTSGVFSSYEQYF. CDR3 bases: TGTGCCAGCAGTTACGGGACTAGCGGGGTGTTTAGCTCCTACGAGCAGTACTTC. The chain recombines TRBV6-2 or TRBV6-3 with TRBJ2-7, with TRBD2 matching over 13 bases. The CDR3 is made up of 18 amino acids. The V gene's germline CDR1 is MNHEY and CDR2 SVGEGT. The V and J ends lost 2 bases and 0 bases, in that order; junction bases with no gene match: 7.

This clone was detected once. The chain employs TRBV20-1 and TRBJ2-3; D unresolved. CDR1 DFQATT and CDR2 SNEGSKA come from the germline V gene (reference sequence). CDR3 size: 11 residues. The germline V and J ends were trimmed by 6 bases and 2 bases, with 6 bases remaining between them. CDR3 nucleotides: TGCAGTGCCATCCTCACAGATACGCAGTATTTT. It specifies CSAILTDTQYF.

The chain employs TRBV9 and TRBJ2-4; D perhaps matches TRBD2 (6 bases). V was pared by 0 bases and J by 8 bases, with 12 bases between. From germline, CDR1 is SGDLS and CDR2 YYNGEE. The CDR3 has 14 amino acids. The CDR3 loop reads CASSVELADDIQYF. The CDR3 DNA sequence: TGTGCCAGCAGCGTAGAACTAGCCGACGACATTCAGTACTTC.

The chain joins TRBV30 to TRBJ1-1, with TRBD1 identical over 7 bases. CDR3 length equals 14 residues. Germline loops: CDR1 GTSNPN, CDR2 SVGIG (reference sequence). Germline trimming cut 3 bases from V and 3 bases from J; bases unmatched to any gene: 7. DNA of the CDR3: TGTGCCTGGAGGGCCAACAGGGGATACACTGAAGCTTTCTTT. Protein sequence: CAWRANRGYTEAFF.

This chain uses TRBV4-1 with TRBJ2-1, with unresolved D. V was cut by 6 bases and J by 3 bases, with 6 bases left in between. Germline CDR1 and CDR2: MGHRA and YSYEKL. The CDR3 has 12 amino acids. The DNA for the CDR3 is TGCGCCAGCAGTACAGACTACAATGAGCAGTTCTTC. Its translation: CASSTDYNEQFF.

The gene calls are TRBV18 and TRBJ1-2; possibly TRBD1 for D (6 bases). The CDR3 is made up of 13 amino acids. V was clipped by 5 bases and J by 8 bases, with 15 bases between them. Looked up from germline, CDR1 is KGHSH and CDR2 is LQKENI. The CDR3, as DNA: TGTGCCAGCTCAGACAGGAGGGGATTCGGCTACACCTTC. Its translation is CASSDRRGFGYTF.

CDR3 region: CASRITGRSGEKLFF. Here the CDR3 DNA reads TGTGCCAGCAGGATAACGGGCCGTTCGGGAGAAAAACTGTTTTTT. The chain is built from TRBV2 and TRBJ1-4; no clear D. The CDR3 runs 15 residues. Germline loops: CDR1 SNHLY, CDR2 FYNNEI. V lost 6 bases and J lost 8, with 19 bases in between.

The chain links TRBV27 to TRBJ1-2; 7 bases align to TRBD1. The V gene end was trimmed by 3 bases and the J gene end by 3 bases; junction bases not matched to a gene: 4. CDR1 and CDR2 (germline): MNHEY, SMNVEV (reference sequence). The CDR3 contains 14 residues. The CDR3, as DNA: TGTGCCAGCAGTTTCAGGGGGGCGGACTATGGCTACACCTTC. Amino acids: CASSFRGADYGYTF.

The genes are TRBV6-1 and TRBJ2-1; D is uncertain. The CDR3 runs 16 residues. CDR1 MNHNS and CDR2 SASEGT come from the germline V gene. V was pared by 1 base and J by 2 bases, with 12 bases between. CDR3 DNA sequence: TGTGCCAGCAGTGAAGGGCAGGCCGGCACCTACAATGAGCAGTTCTTC. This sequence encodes CASSEGQAGTYNEQFF.

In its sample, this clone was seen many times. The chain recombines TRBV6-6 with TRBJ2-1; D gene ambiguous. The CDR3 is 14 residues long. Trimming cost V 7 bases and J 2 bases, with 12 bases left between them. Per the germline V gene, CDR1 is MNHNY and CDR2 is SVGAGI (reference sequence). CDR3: CASTYNPTYNEQFF. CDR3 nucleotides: TGTGCCAGCACCTATAACCCAACCTACAATGAGCAGTTCTTC.

Written as DNA, the CDR3 is TGCGCCAGCAGCTCGAGTCCGGGACAGGCCTCTGGAAACACCATATATTTT. Translation gives CASSSSPGQASGNTIYF. The chain combines TRBV5-1 with TRBJ1-3, with TRBD1 identical over 8 bases. The CDR3 length is 17 residues. Looked up from germline, CDR1 is SGHRS and CDR2 is YFSETQ. J gave up 0 bases and V 3 bases, and 8 bases lay outside the gene matches.

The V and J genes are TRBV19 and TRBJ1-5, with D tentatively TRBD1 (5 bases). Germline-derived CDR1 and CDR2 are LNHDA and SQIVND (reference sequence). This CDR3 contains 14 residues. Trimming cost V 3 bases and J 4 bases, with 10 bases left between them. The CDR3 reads CASSIETENQPQHF. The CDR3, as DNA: TGTGCCAGTAGTATTGAGACAGAGAATCAGCCCCAGCATTTT.

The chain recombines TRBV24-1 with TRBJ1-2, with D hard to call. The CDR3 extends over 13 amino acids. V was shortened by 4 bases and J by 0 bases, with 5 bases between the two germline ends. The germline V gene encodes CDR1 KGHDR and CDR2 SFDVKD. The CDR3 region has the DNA TGTGCCACCAGTGAAGGGACTAACTATGGCTACACCTTC. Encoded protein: CATSEGTNYGYTF.

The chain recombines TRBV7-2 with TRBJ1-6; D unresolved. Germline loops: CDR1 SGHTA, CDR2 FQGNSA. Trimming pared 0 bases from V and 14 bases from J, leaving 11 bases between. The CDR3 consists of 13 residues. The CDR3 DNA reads TGTGCCAGCAGCTTAGCGCAACCCCCCACCCTCCACTTT. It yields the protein CASSLAQPPTLHF.

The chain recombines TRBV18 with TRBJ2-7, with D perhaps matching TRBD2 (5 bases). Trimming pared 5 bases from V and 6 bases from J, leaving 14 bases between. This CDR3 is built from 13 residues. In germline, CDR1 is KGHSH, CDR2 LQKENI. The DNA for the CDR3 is TGTGCCAGCTCATCGAGCGAGGGAGCCGAGCAGTACTTC. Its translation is CASSSSEGAEQYF.

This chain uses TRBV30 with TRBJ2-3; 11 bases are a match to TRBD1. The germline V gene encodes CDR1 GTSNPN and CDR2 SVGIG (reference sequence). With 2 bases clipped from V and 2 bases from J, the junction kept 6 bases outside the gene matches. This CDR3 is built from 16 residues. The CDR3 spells CAWSPGTGGSTDTQYF. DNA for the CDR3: TGTGCCTGGAGTCCCGGGACAGGGGGATCCACAGATACGCAGTATTTT.

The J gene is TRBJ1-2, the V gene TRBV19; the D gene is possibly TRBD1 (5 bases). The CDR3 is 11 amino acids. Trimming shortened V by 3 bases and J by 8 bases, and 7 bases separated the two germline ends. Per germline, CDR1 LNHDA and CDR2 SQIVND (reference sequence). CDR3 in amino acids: CASSIGGGYTF. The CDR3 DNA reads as TGTGCCAGTAGTATTGGGGGAGGCTACACCTTC.

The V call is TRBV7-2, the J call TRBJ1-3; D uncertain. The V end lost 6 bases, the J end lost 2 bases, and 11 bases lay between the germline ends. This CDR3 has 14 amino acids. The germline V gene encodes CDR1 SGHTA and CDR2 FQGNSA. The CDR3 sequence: CASSQTTPGNTIYF. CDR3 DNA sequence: TGTGCCAGCAGTCAGACAACACCTGGAAACACCATATATTTT. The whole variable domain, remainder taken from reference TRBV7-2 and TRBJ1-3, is GAGVSQSPSNKVTEKGKDVELRCDPISGHTALYWYRQSLGQGLEFLIYFQGNSAPDKSGLPSDRFSAERTGGSVSTLTIQRTQQEDSAVYLCASSQTTPGNTIYFGEGSWLTVV.

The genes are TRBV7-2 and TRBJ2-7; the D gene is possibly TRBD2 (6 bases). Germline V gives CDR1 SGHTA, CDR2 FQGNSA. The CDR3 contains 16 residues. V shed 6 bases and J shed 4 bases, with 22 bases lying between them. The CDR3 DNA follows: TGTGCCAGCAGTGTGGACCCGGGACTTAGACGTTACGAGCAGTACTTC. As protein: CASSVDPGLRRYEQYF.

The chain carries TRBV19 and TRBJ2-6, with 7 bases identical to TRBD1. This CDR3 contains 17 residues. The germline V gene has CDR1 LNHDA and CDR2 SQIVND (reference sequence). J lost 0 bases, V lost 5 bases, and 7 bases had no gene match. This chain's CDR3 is CASSGGQTSSGANVLTF. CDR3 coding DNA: TGTGCCAGTAGTGGGGGACAGACCAGCTCTGGGGCCAACGTCCTGACTTTC.

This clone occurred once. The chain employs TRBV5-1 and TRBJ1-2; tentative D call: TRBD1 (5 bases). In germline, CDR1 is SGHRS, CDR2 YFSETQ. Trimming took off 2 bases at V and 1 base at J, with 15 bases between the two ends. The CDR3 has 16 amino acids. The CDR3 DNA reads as TGCGCCAGCAGCTTTGCTCCCGGGGCTCTTAACTATGGCTACACCTTC. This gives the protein CASSFAPGALNYGYTF.

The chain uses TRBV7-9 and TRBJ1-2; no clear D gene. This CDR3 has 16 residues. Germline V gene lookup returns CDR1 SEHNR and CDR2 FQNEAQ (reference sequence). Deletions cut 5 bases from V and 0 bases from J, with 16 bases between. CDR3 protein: CASSKGSSGPNYGYTF. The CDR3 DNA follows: TGTGCCAGCAGCAAAGGTAGCAGCGGGCCTAACTATGGCTACACCTTC.

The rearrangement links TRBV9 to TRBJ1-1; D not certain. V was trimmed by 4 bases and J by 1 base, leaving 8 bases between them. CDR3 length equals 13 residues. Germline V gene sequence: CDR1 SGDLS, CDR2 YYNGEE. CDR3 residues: CASSRAANTEAFF. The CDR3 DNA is TGTGCCAGCAGCAGGGCAGCGAACACTGAAGCTTTCTTT.